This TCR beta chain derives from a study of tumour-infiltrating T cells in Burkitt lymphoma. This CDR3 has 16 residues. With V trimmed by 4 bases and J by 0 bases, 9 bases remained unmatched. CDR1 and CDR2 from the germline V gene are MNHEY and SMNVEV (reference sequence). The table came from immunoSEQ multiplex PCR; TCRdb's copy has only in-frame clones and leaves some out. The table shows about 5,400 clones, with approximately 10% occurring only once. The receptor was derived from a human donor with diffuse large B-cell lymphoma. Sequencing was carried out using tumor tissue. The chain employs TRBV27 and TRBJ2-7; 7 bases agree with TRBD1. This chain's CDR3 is CASSSTRGLRSYEQYF. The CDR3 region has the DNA TGTGCCAGCAGTTCAACAAGGGGGCTCCGCTCCTACGAGCAGTACTTC.